The 27 T cell receptor beta chains listed next were all sequenced from one sample in a study of blood T cells in healthy people across ages. It was with a sample-barcoded 5' primer and a J-beta primer mix that a second PCR of about 6 to 12 cycles was run. TCRdb re-derived calls from the 5' RACE reads in MiXCR, one entry per CDR3 protein. The sample records some 1.5 million distinct CDR3 sequences, about 30% being singletons. Sequenced material: blood. The source of these receptors is a woman under 40 in good health.

The V gene is TRBV6-8, the J gene TRBJ2-7; the D gene is possibly TRBD2 (6 bases). The CDR3 has 14 amino acids. Trimming took off 3 bases at V and 7 bases at J, with 16 bases between the two ends. Germline CDR1 MNHGY, CDR2 SAAAGT. The chain's CDR3 is CASSYNGEAREQYF. CDR3 nucleotide sequence: TGTGCCAGCAGTTATAACGGGGAGGCTCGGGAGCAGTACTTC.

This clonotype was recorded many times. The CDR3 region has the DNA TGTGCCATCAGTGGCAGGGGAGAGACCCAGTACTTC. This translates into CAISGRGETQYF. This sequence joins TRBV10-3 and TRBJ2-5; TRBD1 is a possible D gene (6 bases). The V end was cut by 4 bases, the J end by 4 bases, with 7 bases between. CDR3 length: 12 residues. CDR1 is ENHRY, CDR2 SYGVKD, per germline.

This clonotype was seen more than once but under ten times. This sequence joins TRBV20-1 and TRBJ2-1; perhaps TRBD1 as D (5 bases). This CDR3 contains 13 residues. CDR1 DFQATT and CDR2 SNEGSKA come from the germline V gene (reference sequence). The V end lost 4 bases, the J end lost 6 bases, and 13 bases lay between the germline ends. The CDR3 nucleotides read TGCAGTGCTATACAGGAACATGCCAATGAGCAGTTCTTC. Protein: CSAIQEHANEQFF.

The chain couples TRBV11-1 to TRBJ2-3, with unresolved D. This CDR3 has 14 amino acids. From germline, CDR1 is SGHAT and CDR2 FQDESV (reference sequence). V was clipped by 3 bases and J by 1 base, with 8 bases between them. This chain's CDR3 is CASSFSTRTDTQYF. CDR3 nucleotide sequence: TGTGCCAGCAGCTTTTCGACCCGCACAGATACGCAGTATTTT.

Ten or more counts support this clonotype. The chain combines TRBV29-1 with TRBJ2-5; 9 bases are a match to TRBD2. The germline CDR1 and CDR2 sequences are SQVTM and ANQGSEA. The CDR3 consists of 14 residues. V shed 5 bases and J 0 bases; nucleotides not matched to a gene: 4. DNA for the CDR3: TGCAGCGTTTGGAGCGGGGGGTACCAAGAGACCCAGTACTTC. Protein product: CSVWSGGYQETQYF.

This clonotype was found a few times. The rearrangement joins TRBV5-1 to TRBJ2-5; a weak D match, TRBD1 (6 bases). V lost 0 bases and J lost 1, with 13 bases in between. This CDR3 has 16 residues. Germline-derived CDR1 and CDR2 are SGHRS and YFSETQ. CDR3 in amino acids: CASSLDGIGGQETQYF. CDR3 nucleotides: TGCGCCAGCAGCTTGGACGGGATAGGGGGCCAAGAGACCCAGTACTTC.

The J gene is TRBJ2-7, the V gene TRBV20-1; a possible D gene is TRBD2 (6 bases). Germline CDR1 and CDR2: DFQATT and SNEGSKA (reference sequence). The V end lost 5 bases, the J end lost 4 bases, and 12 bases lay between the germline ends. The CDR3 has 12 residues. The CDR3 here is CSAGDSGYEQYF. CDR3 nucleotide sequence: TGCAGTGCTGGGGACTCAGGATACGAGCAGTACTTC.

This clonotype was counted only a few times. The chain recombines TRBV12-3 or TRBV12-4 with TRBJ2-7; 7 nucleotides align to TRBD1. The CDR3 sequence is 15 residues long. The trim removed 6 bases at V and 4 bases at J, leaving 12 bases unmatched. For the CDR3, the DNA is TGTGCCAGCAGCTTCCTACAGGGGAGAGCTTACGAGCAGTACTTC. It specifies CASSFLQGRAYEQYF.

The chain has TRBV3-1 and TRBJ1-2; D not certain. The CDR3 is 13 residues long. The germline V and J ends were trimmed by 3 bases and 8 bases, with 13 bases remaining between them. Germline V gene data show CDR1 as LGHDT and CDR2 as YNNKEL (reference sequence). The CDR3 region has the DNA TGTGCCAGCAGCCACTTCGGCTACCGGGGCTACACCTTC. Translated: CASSHFGYRGYTF.

This chain connects TRBV6-2 or TRBV6-3 to TRBJ2-1; D may be TRBD1 or TRBD2 (5 bases each). The CDR3 is made up of 13 amino acids. The V and J ends lost 10 bases and 11 bases respectively, with 21 bases between them. Germline V gives CDR1 MNHEY, CDR2 SVGEGT. The CDR3 region has the DNA TGTGCCACCATGAGGGACCTAGACACTAAGCAGTTCTTC. Protein product: CATMRDLDTKQFF.

This chain joins TRBV29-1 and TRBJ1-1; perhaps TRBD1 as D (6 bases). The germline CDR1 and CDR2 sequences are SQVTM and ANQGSEA. The V end was cut by 5 bases, the J end by 1 base, with 8 bases between. CDR3 length: 12 amino acids. CDR3 amino acids: CSVIQGNTEAFF. The CDR3 bases are TGCAGCGTTATACAGGGGAACACTGAAGCTTTCTTT.

A remark on this clonotype: A much larger clonotype is one base distant, so this may be a read error. The chain employs TRBV20-1 and TRBJ2-1, with 10 bases lining up with TRBD2. The assigned J gene may be wrong: the sequence end matches TRBJ2-7 better. The CDR3 has 15 amino acids. Germline CDR1 is DFQATT and CDR2 is SNEGSKA (reference sequence). The CDR3 nucleotides are TGCAGTGCTATATTGGCTAGCGGGAGAGGAGATGAGCAGTACTTC. It yields the protein CSAILASGRGDEQYF.

This chain links TRBV4-1 with TRBJ2-1; D gene unclear. This CDR3 is 15 amino acids long. The V gene's germline CDR1 is MGHRA and CDR2 YSYEKL. V lost 1 base to trimming and J lost 1 base, with 8 bases between them. The chain's CDR3 is CASSQGHSSYNEQFF. The CDR3 DNA reads TGCGCCAGCAGCCAAGGACATAGTTCCTACAATGAGCAGTTCTTC.

With regard to this clonotype: A much larger clone lies one base from this, so it may be a read error. The chain recombines TRBV5-1 with TRBJ2-3, with D possibly matching TRBD2 (6 bases). V lost 8 bases, J lost 4 bases, and 14 bases lay in between. The CDR3 contains 13 residues. Germline CDR1 and CDR2: SGHRS and YFSETQ. CDR3 DNA: TGCGCCAGGGGGACTTCCTCGCCAGATACGCAGTATTTT. It translates to CARGTSSPDTQYF.

The CDR3 DNA sequence: TGCGCCAGCAGCTCGGCCCTAAGCAAGCTAGAGACCCAGTACTTC. Amino acids: CASSSALSKLETQYF. This sequence joins TRBV5-1 and TRBJ2-7, with D unclear. Gene TRBJ2-5 matches the end of the DNA better, so the J call may be wrong. Germline assignment: CDR1 SGHRS and CDR2 YFSETQ. This CDR3 has 15 amino acids.

The V gene is TRBV28, the J gene TRBJ2-5; 8 bases are a match to TRBD2. Germline V CDR1 and CDR2: MDHEN, SYDVKM. The CDR3 runs 13 residues. Trimming cost V 9 bases and J 3 bases; bases outside gene matches: 6. The chain's CDR3 is CASRGGMEETQYF. The CDR3 DNA follows: TGTGCCAGTCGGGGGGGTATGGAAGAGACCCAGTACTTC.

The count of this clonotype is one. This may stem from a read error, because a much larger clone lies one nucleotide away. This chain joins TRBV9 and TRBJ2-7; TRBD1 or TRBD2 may be the D gene (5 bases each). The CDR3 spans 13 residues. Germline assignment: CDR1 SGDLS and CDR2 YYNGEE. CDR3 protein: CTSSQGPNYEQYF. CDR3 bases: TGTACCAGCAGCCAGGGACCTAACTACGAGCAGTACTTC. The entire variable domain, with the rest obtained from reference TRBV9 and TRBJ2-7, is as follows: DSGVTQTPKHLITATGQRVTLRCSPRSGDLSVYWYQQSLDQGLQFLIQYYNGEERAKGNILERFSAQQFPDLHSELNLSSLELGDSALYFCTSSQGPNYEQYFGPGTRLTVT.

This clonotype was detected many times. The CDR3 nucleotides are TGTGCCAGCAGCGCCCTTTCCGGCGGGGGGGCCGGAGAGACCCAGTACTTC. Translated: CASSALSGGGAGETQYF. This sequence joins TRBV9 and TRBJ2-5; 9 bases match TRBD2. The V gene end was trimmed by 3 bases and the J gene end by 4 bases; junction bases not matched to a gene: 13. CDR3 length equals 17 residues. Germline-derived CDR1 and CDR2 are SGDLS and YYNGEE.

This clonotype has more than one count but fewer than ten. This chain's CDR3 is CAWKTPTQGIGYTF. The CDR3 DNA is TGTGCCTGGAAGACACCCACACAGGGGATAGGCTACACCTTC. J is TRBJ1-2 and V is TRBV30, with 7 bases identical to TRBD1. Trimming took 4 bases from V and 8 from J; bases not matched to a gene: 13. This CDR3 is built from 14 residues. Germline V lookup: CDR1 GTSNPN, CDR2 SVGIG (reference sequence).

This clonotype showed up just a few times. The chain is built from TRBV15 and TRBJ1-6; no clear D. CDR1 and CDR2 from the germline V gene are LNHNV and YYDKDF (reference sequence). V lost 5 bases and J 3 bases, leaving 11 bases between the germline ends. The CDR3 totals 15 residues. This CDR3 reads CATSPYGDYNSPLHF. Here the CDR3 DNA reads TGTGCCACCAGCCCTTACGGGGACTATAATTCACCCCTCCACTTT.

This clonotype was picked up a small number of times. The chain joins TRBV20-1 to TRBJ1-5; 7 positions match TRBD1. This CDR3 is built from 16 residues. Losses at the gene ends were 7 bases for V and 0 bases for J; bases not matched to a gene: 12. CDR1 DFQATT and CDR2 SNEGSKA come from the germline V gene (reference sequence). CDR3 residues: CSVTQGTAYSNQPQHF. For the CDR3, the DNA is TGCAGTGTAACACAGGGGACTGCTTATAGCAATCAGCCCCAGCATTTT.

The chain links TRBV2 to TRBJ1-2; D call uncertain. V lost 7 bases and J lost 6, with 12 bases in between. CDR1 and CDR2 (germline): SNHLY, FYNNEI. CDR3 length: 12 residues. The CDR3 nucleotides read TGTGCCAGCACCGTGCAGTGCGATGGCTACACCTTC. Translation: CASTVQCDGYTF.

The chain uses TRBV3-1 and TRBJ1-1; D perhaps matches TRBD1 (6 bases). The CDR3 runs to 14 residues. Trimming took 3 bases from V and 5 from J, leaving 13 bases between them. CDR1 is LGHDT and CDR2 is YNNKEL in the germline V gene (reference sequence). The CDR3 DNA is TGTGCCAGCAGCCATCCAGGGGAGAAGACTGAAGCTTTCTTT. Its translation is CASSHPGEKTEAFF.

This clonotype occurred many times. The chain combines TRBV5-1 with TRBJ2-5, with TRBD2 matching over 14 bases. The CDR3 has 18 amino acids. With V trimmed by 2 bases and J by 2 bases, 8 bases remained unmatched. CDR1 is SGHRS and CDR2 is YFSETQ in the germline V gene. The CDR3 DNA reads TGCGCCAGCAGCTTTGGACTAGCGGGGGGTGGAGTGCAAGAGACCCAGTACTTC. Translating gives CASSFGLAGGGVQETQYF.

This clonotype was counted many times. The chain carries TRBV12-3 or TRBV12-4 and TRBJ2-1, with 9 bases aligning to TRBD2. The ends lost 3 bases at V and 5 bases at J; junction bases unmatched: 5. CDR3 size: 15 residues. CDR3 bases: TGTGCCAGCAGTTTTGAGACTAGCGGTGACAATGAGCAGTTCTTC. Translation: CASSFETSGDNEQFF.

The chain couples TRBV4-3 to TRBJ2-4, with TRBD2 matching 8 bases. CDR3 length: 19 residues. CDR1 and CDR2 (germline): LGHNA, YSLEER. The V segment lost 0 bases and the J segment 2 bases; nucleotides outside the gene matches: 12. CDR3: CASSQEASGQWGSKNIQYF. The CDR3 DNA reads as TGCGCCAGCAGCCAAGAGGCTAGCGGGCAATGGGGGTCCAAAAACATTCAGTACTTC.

This clonotype was seen ten or more times. The chain couples TRBV20-1 to TRBJ2-7; TRBD2 agrees at 14 bases. Germline CDR1 DFQATT, CDR2 SNEGSKA (reference sequence). There are 14 residues in the CDR3. Germline trimming cut 6 bases from V and 4 bases from J; bases unmatched to any gene: 5. The CDR3 bases are TGCAGTGCCACGGGACTAGCGGGAGCATACGAGCAGTACTTC. It specifies CSATGLAGAYEQYF.